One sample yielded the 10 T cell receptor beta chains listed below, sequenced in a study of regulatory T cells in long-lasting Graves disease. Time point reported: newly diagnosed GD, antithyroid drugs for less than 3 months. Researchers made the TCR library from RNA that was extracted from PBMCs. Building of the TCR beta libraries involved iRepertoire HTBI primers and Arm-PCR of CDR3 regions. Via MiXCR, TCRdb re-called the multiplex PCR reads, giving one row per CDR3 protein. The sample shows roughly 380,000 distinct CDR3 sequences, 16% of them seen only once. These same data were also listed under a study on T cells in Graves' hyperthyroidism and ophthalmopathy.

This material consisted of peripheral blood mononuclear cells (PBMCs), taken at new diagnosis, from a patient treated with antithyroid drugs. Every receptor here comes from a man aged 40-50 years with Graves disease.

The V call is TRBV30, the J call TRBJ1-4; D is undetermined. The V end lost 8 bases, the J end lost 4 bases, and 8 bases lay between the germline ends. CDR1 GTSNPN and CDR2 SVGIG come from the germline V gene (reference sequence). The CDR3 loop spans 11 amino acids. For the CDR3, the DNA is TGTGCCGAGGGAATTAATGAAAAACTGTTTTTT. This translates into CAEGINEKLFF.

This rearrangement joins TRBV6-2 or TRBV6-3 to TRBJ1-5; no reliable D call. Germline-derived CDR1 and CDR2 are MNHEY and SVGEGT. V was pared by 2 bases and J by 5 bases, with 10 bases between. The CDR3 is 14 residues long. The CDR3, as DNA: TGTGCCAGCAGTTACAGGGCTTCGGATCAGCCCCAGCATTTT. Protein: CASSYRASDQPQHF.

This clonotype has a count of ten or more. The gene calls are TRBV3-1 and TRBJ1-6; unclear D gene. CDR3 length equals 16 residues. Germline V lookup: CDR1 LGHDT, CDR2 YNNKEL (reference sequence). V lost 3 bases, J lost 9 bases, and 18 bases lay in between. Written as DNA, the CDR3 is TGTGCCAGCAGCCAGAGAAACCGGGTCCCTGTTTCACCCCTCCACTTT. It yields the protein CASSQRNRVPVSPLHF.

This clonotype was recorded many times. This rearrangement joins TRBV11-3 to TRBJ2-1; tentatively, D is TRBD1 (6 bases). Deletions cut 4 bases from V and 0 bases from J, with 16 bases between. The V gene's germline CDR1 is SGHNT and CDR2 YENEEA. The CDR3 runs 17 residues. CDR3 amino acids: CASSWGGGRPSYNEQFF. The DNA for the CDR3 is TGTGCCAGCAGCTGGGGTGGGGGCAGGCCCTCCTACAATGAGCAGTTCTTC. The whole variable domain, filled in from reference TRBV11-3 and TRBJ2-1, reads EAGVVQSPRYKIIEKKQPVAFWCNPISGHNTLYWYLQNLGQGPELLIRYENEEAVDDSQLPKDRFSAERLKGVDSTLKIQPAELGDSAVYLCASSWGGGRPSYNEQFFGPGTRLTVL.

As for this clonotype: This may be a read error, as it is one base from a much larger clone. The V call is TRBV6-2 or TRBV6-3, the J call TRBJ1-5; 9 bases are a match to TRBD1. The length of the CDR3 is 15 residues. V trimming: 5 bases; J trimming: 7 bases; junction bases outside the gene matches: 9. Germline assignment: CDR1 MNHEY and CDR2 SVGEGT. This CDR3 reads CASSEPAQGAQPQHF. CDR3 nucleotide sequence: TGTGCCAGCAGTGAACCGGCACAGGGGGCCCAGCCCCAGCATTTT.

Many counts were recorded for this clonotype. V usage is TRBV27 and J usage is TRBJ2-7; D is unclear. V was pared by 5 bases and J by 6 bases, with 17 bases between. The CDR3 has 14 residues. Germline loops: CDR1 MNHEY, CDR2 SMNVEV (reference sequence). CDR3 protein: CASSPRIDTLEQYF. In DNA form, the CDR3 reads TGTGCCAGCAGTCCCCGAATAGATACGCTCGAGCAGTACTTC.

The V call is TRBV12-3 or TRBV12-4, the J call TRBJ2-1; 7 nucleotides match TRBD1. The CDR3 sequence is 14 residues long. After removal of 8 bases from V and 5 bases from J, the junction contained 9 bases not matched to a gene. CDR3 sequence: CASRNHGTDNEQFF. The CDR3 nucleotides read TGTGCCAGCCGCAACCACGGGACAGACAATGAGCAGTTCTTC.

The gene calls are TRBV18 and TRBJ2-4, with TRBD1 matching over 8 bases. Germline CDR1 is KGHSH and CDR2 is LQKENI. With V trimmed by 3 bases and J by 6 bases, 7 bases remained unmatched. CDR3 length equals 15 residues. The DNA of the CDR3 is TGTGCCAGCTCACCCAGACAGGGGTCAGGAAACATTCAGTACTTC. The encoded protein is CASSPRQGSGNIQYF.

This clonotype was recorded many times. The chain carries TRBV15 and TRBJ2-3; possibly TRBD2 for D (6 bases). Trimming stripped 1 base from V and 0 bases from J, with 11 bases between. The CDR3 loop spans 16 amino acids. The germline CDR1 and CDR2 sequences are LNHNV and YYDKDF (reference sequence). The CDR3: CATSRAWGTSTDTQYF. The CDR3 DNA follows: TGTGCCACCAGCAGAGCCTGGGGGACTAGCACAGATACGCAGTATTTT.

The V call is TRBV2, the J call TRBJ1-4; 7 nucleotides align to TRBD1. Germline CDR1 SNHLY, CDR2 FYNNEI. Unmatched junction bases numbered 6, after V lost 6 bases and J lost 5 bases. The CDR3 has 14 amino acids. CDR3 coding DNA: TGTGCCAGCAGCGTCGGGACAGAGAATGAAAAACTGTTTTTT. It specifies CASSVGTENEKLFF.